The clone carrying this TCR beta chain was recorded once. These data are taken from a study of blood T cell repertoires in COVID-19. In the study overall: T cells, B-cell-depleted T cells, or PBMCs provided the cDNA or gDNA that served as material.

In the original processing: Estimation of nucleated cell counts was performed using reference gene primer amplification. The method was immunoSEQ multiplex PCR; TCRdb's version includes in-frame clones alone and lacks a portion of them. V and J calls and clone size are those listed in that table; D and trimming were worked out from the DNA. The sample includes roughly 64,000 clones, approximately 84% of them seen just once. This receptor was identified in a man aged 50-59 years with active COVID-19. The specimen was peripheral blood.

The CDR3 nucleotides read TGTGCCAGCATCAGACTAGCCAAAAACATTCAGTACTTC. It encodes CASIRLAKNIQYF. V is TRBV2 and J is TRBJ2-4; D call uncertain. Germline-derived CDR1 and CDR2 are SNHLY and FYNNEI. The V gene lost 7 bases and the J gene lost 0 bases, with 7 bases spanning the gap. The CDR3 is 13 amino acids. The complete variable domain, with remaining parts taken from reference TRBV2 and TRBJ2-4, reads EPEVTQTPSHQVTQMGQEVILRCVPISNHLYFYWYRQILGQKVEFLVSFYNNEISEKSEIFDDQFSVERPDGSNFTLKIRSTKLEDSAMYFCASIRLAKNIQYFGAGTRLSVL.